This TCR beta chain is drawn from a study of CD8+CD57+ T cells in acquired aplastic anemia. About the study: On average, sorted CD4+ and CD8+ cells gave around 3 ug of DNA.

J lost 2 bases, V lost 1 base, and 1 base had no gene match. CDR1 is ENHRY, CDR2 SYGVKD, per germline. The CDR3 length is 14 residues. TCR beta VDJ and CDR3 profiling used genomic DNA as template. TCRdb used MiXCR to reprocess the reads, holding one entry per CDR3 protein. Of tens of thousands of distinct CDR3 sequences in the sample, around half are singletons; the top ten hold around 8.8%. What was sequenced was sorted CD4+, CD8+, or CD8+CD57+ T cells (not recorded which) from PBMCs. The rearrangement uses TRBV10-3 and TRBJ2-5; 7 nucleotides match TRBD1. This receptor was obtained from a human donor in good health, serving as a control. CDR3 in amino acids: CAISEFRGQETQYF. CDR3 sequence (DNA): TGTGCCATCAGTGAGTTCAGGGGGCAAGAGACCCAGTACTTC.